This TCR beta chain was captured by sequencing in a study of blood T cell repertoires in COVID-19. Study background: Whether acute or convalescent, the COVID-19 samples came from the United States, Italy and Spain.

As handled by the study authors: Reference gene primer amplification in the assay estimated nucleated cell counts. Repertoires were generated with immunoSEQ multiplex PCR, while TCRdb's copy carries only in-frame clones and drops some. The V and J calls and clone size were taken over from that table, and D and trimming were inferred from the DNA. This table holds tens of thousands of clones, 83% found once. Trimming took 2 bases from V and 14 from J, leaving 10 bases between them. The CDR3 has 12 amino acids. Germline-derived CDR1 and CDR2 are LGHDT and YNNKEL (reference sequence). The sequencing sample was made of peripheral blood. The J gene is TRBJ1-6, the V gene TRBV3-1 (or the pseudogene TRBV3-2), with D possibly matching TRBD1 (6 bases). This TCR was recovered from a man aged 50 to 60 with COVID-19, enrolled during active disease. CDR3 sequence (DNA): TGTGCCAGCAGCCAACCAGGGGAGTCCCTCCACTTT. Residues: CASSQPGESLHF.